This T cell receptor beta chain was sequenced in a study of blood T cells in healthy people across ages. Germline CDR1 is DFQATT and CDR2 is SNEGSKA (reference sequence). This CDR3 has 16 residues. V gave up 5 bases and J gave up 2 bases, with 20 bases separating them. Next came a second PCR, run for 7 to 11 cycles, which used a sample-barcoded 5' primer along with a J-beta primer mix. MiXCR was run by TCRdb on the 5' RACE reads, yielding one entry per CDR3 protein. The data contain 800,000 to 950,000 distinct CDR3 sequences, under 35% of them singletons. These data also featured in a second study, about T cells of mothers and their children.

This receptor was obtained from a woman in her 40s in good health. The rearrangement uses TRBV20-1 and TRBJ2-3; D possibly corresponds to TRBD1 (6 bases). The sequencing input was blood. In DNA form, the CDR3 reads TGCAGTGCTCCGAGACAGGCCTTGTCTCTCACAGATACGCAGTATTTT. It yields the protein CSAPRQALSLTDTQYF.